The TCR beta chain under discussion was sequenced for a study of blood T cells in healthy people across ages. Study conclusions and caveats: Naive and antigen-experienced cells were not separated, limiting conclusive comparison. Strong correlation linked observed beta diversity and percent naive T cells.

It was with a sample-barcoded 5' primer and a J-beta primer mix that a second PCR of about 7 to 12 cycles was run. In TCRdb, the 5' RACE reads were re-called with MiXCR into one record per CDR3 protein. Here the sample spans hundreds of thousands of distinct CDR3 sequences, roughly 20% being singletons. This clonotype has a handful of counts. The antigen remains undetermined. The V segment lost 0 bases and the J segment 4 bases; nucleotides outside the gene matches: 5. The CDR3 extends over 16 amino acids. The germline V gene has CDR1 SGHAT and CDR2 FQNNGV. The chain employs TRBV11-2 and TRBJ2-2; 7 bases map to TRBD2. Sequenced input: blood. This TCR was sampled from an older man in good health. CDR3 sequence reads: CASSLDGSGTTGELFF. CDR3 sequence (DNA): TGTGCCAGCAGCTTAGATGGAAGCGGGACCACCGGGGAGCTGTTTTTT.